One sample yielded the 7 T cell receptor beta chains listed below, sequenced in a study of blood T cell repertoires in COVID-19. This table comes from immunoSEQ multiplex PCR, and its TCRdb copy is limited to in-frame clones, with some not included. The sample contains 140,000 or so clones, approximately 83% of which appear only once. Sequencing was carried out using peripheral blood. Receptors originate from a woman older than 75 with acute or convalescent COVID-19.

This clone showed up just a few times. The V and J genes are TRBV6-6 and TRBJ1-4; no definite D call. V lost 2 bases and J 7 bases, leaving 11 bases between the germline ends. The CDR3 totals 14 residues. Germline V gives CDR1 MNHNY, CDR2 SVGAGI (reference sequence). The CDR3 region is CASSYKGRGEKLFF. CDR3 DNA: TGTGCCAGCAGTTACAAAGGAAGAGGTGAAAAACTGTTTTTT.

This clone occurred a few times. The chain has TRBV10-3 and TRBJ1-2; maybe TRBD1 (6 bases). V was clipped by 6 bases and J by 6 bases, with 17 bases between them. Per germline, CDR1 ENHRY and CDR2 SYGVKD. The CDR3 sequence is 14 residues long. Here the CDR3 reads CAISVPQGKNGYTF. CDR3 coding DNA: TGTGCCATCAGCGTCCCTCAGGGGAAGAATGGCTACACCTTC.

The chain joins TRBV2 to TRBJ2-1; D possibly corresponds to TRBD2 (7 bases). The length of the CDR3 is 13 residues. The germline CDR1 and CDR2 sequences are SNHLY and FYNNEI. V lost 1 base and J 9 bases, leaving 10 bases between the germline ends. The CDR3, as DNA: TGTGCCAGCAGTGAAGTGGGGGGGGCTGAGCAGTTCTTC. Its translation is CASSEVGGAEQFF. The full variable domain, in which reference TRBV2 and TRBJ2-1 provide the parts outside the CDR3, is EPEVTQTPSHQVTQMGQEVILRCVPISNHLYFYWYRQILGQKVEFLVSFYNNEISEKSEIFDDQFSVERPDGSNFTLKIRSTKLEDSAMYFCASSEVGGAEQFFGPGTRLTVL.

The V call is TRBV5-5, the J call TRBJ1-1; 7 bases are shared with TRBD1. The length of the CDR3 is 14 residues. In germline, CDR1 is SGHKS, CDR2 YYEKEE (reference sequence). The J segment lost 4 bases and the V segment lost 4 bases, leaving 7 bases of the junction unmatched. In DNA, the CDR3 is TGTGCCAGCAGCGTGACAGGGTCGGGCACTGAAGCTTTCTTT. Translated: CASSVTGSGTEAFF.

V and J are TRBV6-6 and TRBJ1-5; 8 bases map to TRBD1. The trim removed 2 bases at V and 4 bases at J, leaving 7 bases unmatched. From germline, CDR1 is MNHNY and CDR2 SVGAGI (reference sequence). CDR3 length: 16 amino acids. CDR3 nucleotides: TGTGCCAGCAGTTACGAGGCAGGGGGCGCGAATCAGCCCCAGCATTTT. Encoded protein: CASSYEAGGANQPQHF.

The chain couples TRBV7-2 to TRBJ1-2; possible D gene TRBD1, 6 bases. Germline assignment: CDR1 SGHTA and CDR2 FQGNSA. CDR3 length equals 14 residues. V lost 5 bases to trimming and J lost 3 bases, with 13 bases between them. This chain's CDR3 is CASSPRHRDYGYTF. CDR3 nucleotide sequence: TGTGCCAGCAGCCCCCGCCACAGGGACTATGGCTACACCTTC.

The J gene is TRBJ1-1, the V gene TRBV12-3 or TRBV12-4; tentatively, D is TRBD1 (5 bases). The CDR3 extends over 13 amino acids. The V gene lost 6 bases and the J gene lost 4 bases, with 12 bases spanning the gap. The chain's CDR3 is CASSPRGGTEAFF. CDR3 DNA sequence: TGTGCCAGCAGCCCGCGGGGGGGCACTGAAGCTTTCTTT.